This T cell receptor beta chain was profiled in a study of T cells after somatic rescue of genetic block. Germline CDR1 reads GTSNPN; CDR2 reads SVGIG (reference sequence). V lost 0 bases and J 1 base, leaving 9 bases between the germline ends. The CDR3 spans 14 residues. Assay used: immunoSEQ multiplex PCR; TCRdb lists only in-frame clones, some missing. The sample shows 80,000 to 100,000 clones, about 87% of them seen only once. The rearrangement links TRBV30 to TRBJ2-5; no clear D. The specimen sequenced was peripheral blood mononuclear cells (PBMCs). The receptor's source is a woman under 30. The CDR3 sequence: CAWSVLITQETQYF. The CDR3 nucleotides are TGTGCCTGGAGTGTACTTATCACCCAAGAGACCCAGTACTTC.